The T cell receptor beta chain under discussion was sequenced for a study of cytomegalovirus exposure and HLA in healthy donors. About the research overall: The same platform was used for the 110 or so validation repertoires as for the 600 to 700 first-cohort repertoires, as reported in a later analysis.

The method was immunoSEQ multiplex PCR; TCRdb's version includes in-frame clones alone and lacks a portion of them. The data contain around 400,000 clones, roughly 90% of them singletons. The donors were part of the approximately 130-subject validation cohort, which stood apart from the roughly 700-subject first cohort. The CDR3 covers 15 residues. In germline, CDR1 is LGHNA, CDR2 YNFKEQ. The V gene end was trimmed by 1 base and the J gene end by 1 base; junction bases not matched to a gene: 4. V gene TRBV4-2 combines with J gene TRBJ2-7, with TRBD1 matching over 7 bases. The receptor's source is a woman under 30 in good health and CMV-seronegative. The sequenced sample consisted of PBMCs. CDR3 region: CASSQGTGESYEQYF. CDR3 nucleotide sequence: TGTGCCAGCAGCCAAGGAACAGGGGAATCCTACGAGCAGTACTTC.